This T cell receptor (beta chain) came from a study of shared clonotypes between healthy human individuals. Using immunoSEQ multiplex PCR, the repertoire was profiled, and TCRdb retains in-frame clones only, with some absent. The repertoire includes roughly 490,000 clones, less than 80% of them detected once, and 10% to 15% sits in the top ten. All participating donors were Caucasian adults from Nashville, Tennessee. For genomic DNA, unsorted samples relied on tens of millions of PBMCs. Sequenced material: PBMCs. The TCR sequence derives from a woman in her forties in good health. Some clones in this sample may be carry-over from other donors' samples.

CDR3 DNA sequence: TGTGCCAGCAGTTTGAACAGGGGGCGGGTTGCCGAGCAGTACTTC. It is translated as CASSLNRGRVAEQYF. The rearrangement joins TRBV28 to TRBJ2-7; 9 bases align to TRBD1. Germline CDR1 MDHEN, CDR2 SYDVKM. With V trimmed by 3 bases and J by 6 bases, 9 bases remained unmatched. The CDR3 contains 15 residues.